This note documents a single T cell receptor beta chain sequence. Antigen unknown. CD4+ T cells that had been cultured provided DNA sequenced with the Oncomine TCR Beta short-read assay. One entry per CDR3 protein results from TCRdb running MiXCR on the PCR reads. The table shows under 20,000 distinct CDR3 sequences, with roughly 46% occurring only once. The sample belongs to a study of vaccination and CD4 T cells after COVID-19. Treatment in this sample: approximately nine-day PBMC culture with coronavirus spike peptide pools or control peptides (ViraFEST assay). Whole-study results and caveats: Researchers looked at relatively few convalescent patients and had no early post-infection timepoints. SARS-CoV-2-reactive clonotypes rose nonsignificantly, with the median going from around 20 to 38.

This CDR3 is built from 13 residues. Germline CDR1 and CDR2: DFQATT and SNEGSKA (reference sequence). V gave up 5 bases and J gave up 1 base, with 6 bases separating them. The chain carries TRBV20-1 and TRBJ2-6; D is uncertain. This clonotype was obtained from a human donor who had recovered from COVID-19. This sample comprised CD4+ T cells from blood, cultured in vitro, obtained after SARS-CoV-2 vaccination. The CDR3 protein is CSAQRSGANVLTF. The CDR3 DNA reads as TGCAGTGCTCAGAGATCTGGGGCCAACGTCCTGACTTTC.